Described below is a single TCR beta chain sequence and its context. The antigen remains unidentified. The data are from a study of CD8 T cells in ankylosing spondylitis. Whole-study findings and limits: Significant enrichment of disease-linked clones was reported in matched ankylosing spondylitis synovial fluid.

TCRdb redid the calling of the 5' RACE reads with MiXCR, one entry per CDR3 protein. Among around 330,000 distinct CDR3 sequences listed, around 10% were seen once. CDR3 length equals 14 residues. CDR1 SGDLS and CDR2 YYNGEE come from the germline V gene. Trimming removed 1 base from V and 1 base from J, with 5 bases in between. This chain links TRBV9 with TRBJ2-2; D unclear. This clonotype originated in a female donor with ankylosing spondylitis or in good health (not recorded which). Sequencing was carried out using blood, either unsorted or a sorted T cell fraction (not recorded which). CDR3 in amino acids: CASSVLQNTGELFF. The CDR3, as DNA: TGTGCCAGCAGCGTACTGCAGAACACCGGGGAGCTGTTTTTT.